This passage covers 21 T cell receptor beta chains from one sample sequenced in a study of T cell responses to AZD1222 COVID-19 vaccine. The table came from immunoSEQ multiplex PCR; TCRdb's copy has only in-frame clones and leaves some out. This table holds approximately 82,000 clones, 70% to 90% found once. The specimen comprised peripheral blood, sampled on day 0 of AZD1222 vaccination. The receptors stem from an adult in good health.

This rearrangement joins TRBV15 to TRBJ2-5, with 11 bases lining up with TRBD1. Trimming took 5 bases from V and 4 from J; bases not matched to a gene: 3. The CDR3 is 14 residues long. The V gene's germline CDR1 is LNHNV and CDR2 YYDKDF (reference sequence). CDR3 protein: CATSVGQGGETQYF. The CDR3 DNA is TGTGCCACCAGCGTGGGACAGGGGGGAGAGACCCAGTACTTC.

This chain joins TRBV5-1 and TRBJ2-2; no clear D. This CDR3 comprises 13 residues. Germline CDR1 is SGHRS and CDR2 is YFSETQ. The germline V and J ends were trimmed by 2 bases and 2 bases, with 4 bases remaining between them. This chain's CDR3 is CASSFGNTGELFF. The CDR3 bases are TGCGCCAGCAGCTTTGGAAACACCGGGGAGCTGTTTTTT.

The chain employs TRBV29-1 and TRBJ1-1; no firm D call. V lost 4 bases, J lost 8 bases, and 14 bases lay in between. CDR3 length equals 12 residues. The germline gives CDR1 SQVTM, CDR2 ANQGSEA. CDR3 in amino acids: CSVGFVTREAFF. The CDR3 coding sequence is TGCAGCGTTGGGTTCGTTACCCGAGAAGCTTTCTTT. The complete variable domain, with remaining parts taken from reference TRBV29-1 and TRBJ1-1, reads SAVISQKPSRDICQRGTSLTIQCQVDSQVTMMFWYRQQPGQSLTLIATANQGSEATYESGFVIDKFPISRPNLTFSTLTVSNMSPEDSSIYLCSVGFVTREAFFGQGTRLTVV.

This clone was detected only once. V usage is TRBV19 and J usage is TRBJ1-2; 7 bases match TRBD1. Germline-derived CDR1 and CDR2 are LNHDA and SQIVND (reference sequence). The CDR3 runs to 16 residues. Germline trimming cut 7 bases from V and 0 bases from J; bases unmatched to any gene: 11. The CDR3 sequence is CASTQGGGIANYGYTF. In nucleotides, the CDR3 is TGTGCCAGTACTCAGGGGGGAGGAATCGCTAACTATGGCTACACCTTC.

The chain uses TRBV2 and TRBJ2-1; a possible D gene is TRBD1 (5 bases). The CDR3 runs 14 residues. CDR1 and CDR2 (germline): SNHLY, FYNNEI. The germline V and J ends were trimmed by 11 bases and 5 bases, with 19 bases remaining between them. CDR3: CAVDRTLGNNEQFF. The CDR3 DNA reads TGTGCCGTTGACCGGACATTGGGCAACAATGAGCAGTTCTTC.

The chain employs TRBV19 and TRBJ1-2, with 9 bases that match TRBD1. CDR1 is LNHDA and CDR2 is SQIVND in the germline V gene (reference sequence). The CDR3 runs 15 residues. The V and J ends lost 3 bases and 5 bases, in that order; junction bases with no gene match: 7. CDR3 sequence: CASSIHGQGLYGYTF. In DNA, the CDR3 is TGTGCCAGTAGTATCCACGGACAGGGGCTGTATGGCTACACCTTC.

There are a few counts of this clone. The genes are TRBV5-1 and TRBJ1-1; 10 bases align to TRBD1. Trimming took 3 bases from V and 6 from J; bases not matched to a gene: 8. Germline V CDR1 and CDR2: SGHRS, YFSETQ. The CDR3 has 15 residues. CDR3 DNA sequence: TGCGCCAGCAGCTCGACGACAGGGGGCAGAGCTGAAGCTTTCTTT. It yields the protein CASSSTTGGRAEAFF.

The V call is TRBV27, the J call TRBJ2-7; the D is unclear. Trimming removed 5 bases from V and 2 bases from J, with 7 bases in between. CDR1 is MNHEY and CDR2 is SMNVEV in the germline V gene (reference sequence). The CDR3 is 12 residues long. The CDR3 spells CASSPTPYEQYF. The CDR3 nucleotides are TGTGCCAGCAGTCCTACACCCTACGAGCAGTACTTC.

J is TRBJ1-4 and V is TRBV6-6; D is undetermined. The CDR3 consists of 12 residues. Trimming took 6 bases from V and 8 from J, leaving 10 bases between them. Germline lookup yields CDR1 MNHNY and CDR2 SVGAGI (reference sequence). The CDR3, as DNA: TGTGCCAGCAGGCTCAGAGAAGAAAAACTGTTTTTT. Protein sequence: CASRLREEKLFF.

The rearrangement uses TRBV2 and TRBJ2-6; D gene unclear. Germline V gives CDR1 SNHLY, CDR2 FYNNEI. V was cut by 11 bases and J by 2 bases, with 13 bases left in between. CDR3 size: 14 residues. Here the CDR3 DNA reads TGTGCCGGGTTTCAGATTGCTGGGGCCAACGTCCTGACTTTC. Translating it yields CAGFQIAGANVLTF.

The chain joins TRBV19 to TRBJ2-1, with D possibly TRBD1 on 5 matching bases. Germline values: CDR1 LNHDA, CDR2 SQIVND (reference sequence). V lost 1 base, J lost 1 base, and 8 bases lay in between. The CDR3 has 15 amino acids. The CDR3 nucleotides are TGTGCCAGTAGTATAGGTTCAGGGTCCTACAATGAGCAGTTCTTC. This gives the protein CASSIGSGSYNEQFF.

The chain links TRBV2 to TRBJ2-3, with 9 bases matching TRBD2. V shed 4 bases and J 0 bases; nucleotides not matched to a gene: 2. Germline CDR1 is SNHLY and CDR2 is FYNNEI. This CDR3 has 15 amino acids. The CDR3 sequence is CASSVAGASTDTQYF. The CDR3 DNA reads as TGTGCCAGCAGTGTAGCGGGGGCTAGCACAGATACGCAGTATTTT.

This chain uses TRBV18 with TRBJ1-1; D is possibly TRBD1 (6 bases). Trimming stripped 6 bases from V and 7 bases from J, with 18 bases between. The germline CDR1 and CDR2 sequences are KGHSH and LQKENI. The CDR3 has 14 residues. The CDR3 region has the DNA TGTGCCAGCTCTCGAGGGGCAGGGGATGGTGAAGCTTTCTTT. The encoded protein is CASSRGAGDGEAFF.

The genes are TRBV6-2 or TRBV6-3 and TRBJ1-3; possibly TRBD1 for D (5 bases). The CDR3 runs to 14 residues. Germline CDR1 is MNHEY and CDR2 is SVGEGT. Trimming took off 4 bases at V and 0 bases at J, with 7 bases between the two ends. This CDR3 is CASSWTISGNTIYF. The DNA of the CDR3 is TGTGCCAGCAGTTGGACAATCTCTGGAAACACCATATATTTT.

There are a few counts of this clone. The chain uses TRBV4-3 and TRBJ2-1; 11 bases fit TRBD2. Germline V lookup: CDR1 LGHNA, CDR2 YSLEER. This CDR3 is 16 amino acids long. V shed 2 bases, J shed 7 bases, and the junction held 7 bases outside the gene matches. The CDR3 DNA sequence: TGCGCCAGCAGCCAACATAGCGGGGGGGCGTGGAATGAGCAGTTCTTC. Translating gives CASSQHSGGAWNEQFF.

This clone was observed a few times. The chain joins TRBV7-2 to TRBJ2-1; D ambiguous. Trimming shortened V by 1 base and J by 3 bases, and 7 bases separated the two germline ends. Germline lookup yields CDR1 SGHTA and CDR2 FQGNSA. There are 14 residues in the CDR3. The CDR3 DNA reads TGTGCCAGCAGCTTAGTTGTGGTCTACAATGAGCAGTTCTTC. Translating gives CASSLVVVYNEQFF.

This clone was counted once. The chain joins TRBV5-4 to TRBJ2-5; TRBD2 matches 11 bases. V lost 4 bases to trimming and J lost 4 bases; unmatched junction nucleotides: 12. The CDR3 runs to 17 residues. The germline gives CDR1 SGHNT, CDR2 YYREEE (reference sequence). The CDR3 sequence is CASSPGGSGGARETQYF. The CDR3 DNA sequence: TGTGCCAGCAGCCCCGGGGGTAGCGGGGGGGCCAGAGAGACCCAGTACTTC.

The chain combines TRBV7-9 with TRBJ2-3; 10 bases are a match to TRBD2. Per germline, CDR1 SEHNR and CDR2 FQNEAQ (reference sequence). The V gene end was trimmed by 0 bases and the J gene end by 5 bases; junction bases not matched to a gene: 5. This CDR3 is built from 16 residues. The CDR3 coding sequence is TGTGCCAGCAGCTTAGCAGCGGGGGGGCCCGGAGATACGCAGTATTTT. Encoded protein: CASSLAAGGPGDTQYF.

The rearrangement uses TRBV6-4 and TRBJ2-5; D possibly uses TRBD1 or TRBD2 (5 bases each). The CDR3 is made up of 14 amino acids. In germline, CDR1 is MRHNA, CDR2 SNTAGT. Trimming took 8 bases from V and 4 from J, leaving 17 bases between them. The DNA for the CDR3 is TGTGCCAGCCCTCTCTCGGGGCAGGGAGAGACCCAGTACTTC. It translates to CASPLSGQGETQYF.

The rearrangement joins TRBV6-5 to TRBJ1-1; no clear D gene. The V end was cut by 2 bases, the J end by 3 bases, with 13 bases between. The CDR3 consists of 15 residues. Germline-derived CDR1 and CDR2 are MNHEY and SVGAGI. The CDR3 nucleotides read TGTGCCAGCAGTTACACCGGGCTAGGCGACACTGAAGCTTTCTTT. Its protein is CASSYTGLGDTEAFF.

This clone was detected once. The rearrangement joins TRBV19 to TRBJ2-2; 15 nucleotides line up with TRBD2. The V and J ends lost 4 bases and 1 base, in that order; junction bases with no gene match: 7. Germline lookup yields CDR1 LNHDA and CDR2 SQIVND (reference sequence). The CDR3 consists of 19 residues. The CDR3 bases are TGTGCCAGTAGTAAAACCGGGACTAGCGGGGGGAGGAACACCGGGGAGCTGTTTTTT. It is translated as CASSKTGTSGGRNTGELFF.